The 20 T cell receptor beta chains in this list originate from one sample, sequenced in a study of blood T cell repertoires in COVID-19 (dated by TCRdb to the early 2020s). The library was produced with the immunoSEQ multiplex PCR assay. This is the immuneACCESS table as TCRdb keeps it, with only in-frame sequences that have V and J called. A part of the clones is gone; compared with another copy, unresolved V genes explain less than half, and the rest is unexplained. This sample lists roughly 500,000 clones; approximately 91% were detected once. The ten largest account for 8% to 9.5% of the sample. Sequenced: PBMCs or T cells enriched from blood (not recorded which). These receptor sequences come from an older woman who had recovered from COVID-19.

J is TRBJ2-7 and V is TRBV2; TRBD1 is a possible D gene (6 bases). The CDR3 contains 13 residues. V was cut by 6 bases and J by 5 bases, with 14 bases left in between. The germline V gene has CDR1 SNHLY and CDR2 FYNNEI. CDR3 sequence (DNA): TGTGCCAGCAGCCTCAGACAGGATAACGAGCAGTACGTC. Protein sequence: CASSLRQDNEQYV.

V gene TRBV20-1 combines with J gene TRBJ1-1; D gene unclear. The CDR3 loop spans 10 amino acids. The germline V gene has CDR1 DFQATT and CDR2 SNEGSKA (reference sequence). V gave up 2 bases and J gave up 7 bases, with 5 bases separating them. CDR3: CSARILEAFF. The CDR3 DNA is TGCAGTGCTAGAATCCTTGAAGCTTTCTTT.

With respect to this clone: In the same sample, other DNA sequences code for this CDR3. The chain couples TRBV6-5 to TRBJ1-3; no clear D. The germline V gene has CDR1 MNHEY and CDR2 SVGAGI. This CDR3 has 14 amino acids. Trimming left V 4 bases short and J 1 base short, with 8 bases between. DNA of the CDR3: TGTGCCAGCAGTTCTAGTCTTTCTGGAAACACCATATATTTT. This codes for CASSSSLSGNTIYF.

The chain uses TRBV5-1 and TRBJ2-1, with D maybe TRBD1 (5 bases). The CDR3 totals 17 residues. The germline CDR1 and CDR2 sequences are SGHRS and YFSETQ. Between the trimmed V and J ends, which lost 0 bases and 2 bases, there was a span of 15 bases. The CDR3 region has the DNA TGCGCCAGCAGCTTGGGCAGGGAATACTCTCCCTACAATGAGCAGTTCTTC. Translation: CASSLGREYSPYNEQFF.

The V call is TRBV12-5, the J call TRBJ2-1; possibly TRBD1 for D (6 bases). This CDR3 region has 17 residues. Trimming shortened V by 0 bases and J by 4 bases, and 16 bases separated the two germline ends. Germline values: CDR1 LGHNT, CDR2 FRNRAP. The CDR3 region has the DNA TGTGCTAGTGGTTTGGTAGTTACAGGGAAATTATACAATGAGCAGTTCTTC. Its translation: CASGLVVTGKLYNEQFF.

The chain joins TRBV19 to TRBJ2-7, with 11 bases fitting TRBD1. The CDR3 consists of 16 residues. The germline V gene encodes CDR1 LNHDA and CDR2 SQIVND (reference sequence). V trimming: 6 bases; J trimming: 1 base; junction bases outside the gene matches: 8. CDR3 DNA: TGTGCCAGTAGCCCGCGGACAGGGGGCTGTTCCTACGAGCAGTACGTC. Translating gives CASSPRTGGCSYEQYV.

V and J are TRBV6-5 and TRBJ2-7, with D tentatively TRBD1 (5 bases). Trimming pared 5 bases from V and 2 bases from J, leaving 16 bases between. CDR3 length: 15 amino acids. Looked up from germline, CDR1 is MNHEY and CDR2 is SVGAGI. The CDR3 sequence: CASSPFRDPTYEQYF. The CDR3 DNA follows: TGTGCCAGCAGTCCCTTCAGGGATCCCACCTACGAGCAGTACTTC.

The chain uses TRBV7-2 and TRBJ1-5; a weak D match, TRBD1 (5 bases). The CDR3 length is 12 residues. V was pared by 6 bases and J by 5 bases, with 8 bases between. The germline CDR1 and CDR2 sequences are SGHTA and FQGNSA. The CDR3 DNA sequence: TGTGCCAGCAGAATCAGGGATCAGCCCCAGCATTTT. Its translation: CASRIRDQPQHF. Combining the CDR3 with reference TRBV7-2 and TRBJ1-5 gives the whole variable domain GAGVSQSPSNKVTEKGKDVELRCDPISGHTALYWYRQSLGQGLEFLIYFQGNSAPDKSGLPSDRFSAERTGGSVSTLTIQRTQQEDSAVYLCASRIRDQPQHFGDGTRLSIL.

This chain connects TRBV4-1 to TRBJ2-3; possibly TRBD1 for D (7 bases). The germline gives CDR1 MGHRA, CDR2 YSYEKL. V was cut by 4 bases and J by 1 base, with 15 bases left in between. This CDR3 contains 16 residues. The CDR3 loop reads CASSRYSRGGTDTQYF. The CDR3 bases are TGCGCCAGCAGCCGATATAGCAGGGGGGGCACAGATACGCAGTATTTT.

The genes are TRBV6-1 and TRBJ1-6, with D possibly being TRBD1 (6 bases). V gave up 4 bases and J gave up 0 bases, with 10 bases separating them. This CDR3 is built from 16 residues. Germline CDR1 and CDR2: MNHNS and SASEGT. For the CDR3, the DNA is TGTGCCAGCAGTGGTAGGGGGAGCTCCTATAATTCACCCCTCCACTTT. It translates to CASSGRGSSYNSPLHF.

V is TRBV11-2 and J is TRBJ2-1; tentatively, D is TRBD1 (6 bases). Trimming left V 5 bases short and J 3 bases short, with 14 bases between. Germline V gene lookup returns CDR1 SGHAT and CDR2 FQNNGV. The CDR3 totals 15 residues. The CDR3 here is CASSTRWGLYNEQFF. As DNA, the CDR3 is TGTGCCAGCAGCACCCGGTGGGGGCTCTACAATGAGCAGTTCTTC.

This clone was detected only a few times. Within the sample, other DNA sequences also encode this same CDR3. J is TRBJ2-7 and V is TRBV18; the D gene is possibly TRBD1 (5 bases). Trimming cost V 2 bases and J 4 bases, with 6 bases left between them. Per germline, CDR1 KGHSH and CDR2 LQKENI. CDR3 length: 12 amino acids. The CDR3 region has the DNA TGTGCCAGCTCACCAGACAGATACGAGCAGTACTTC. It is translated as CASSPDRYEQYF.

This chain joins TRBV19 and TRBJ2-1, with 12 nucleotides matching TRBD1. CDR1 is LNHDA, CDR2 SQIVND, per germline (reference sequence). This CDR3 region has 19 residues. Unmatched junction bases numbered 15, after V lost 5 bases and J lost 4 bases. This CDR3 reads CASSPGTGGARTSYNEQFF. The CDR3 DNA reads TGTGCCAGTAGTCCAGGGACAGGGGGCGCCCGTACTAGTTACAATGAGCAGTTCTTC.

This chain links TRBV7-2 with TRBJ2-2; TRBD2 aligns across 10 bases. CDR1 and CDR2 from the germline V gene are SGHTA and FQGNSA. V gave up 4 bases and J gave up 4 bases; unmatched junction bases: 3. This CDR3 is built from 15 residues. This chain's CDR3 is CASSYSGGFTGELFF. DNA of the CDR3: TGTGCCAGCAGCTATAGCGGGGGGTTCACCGGGGAGCTGTTTTTT.

The rearrangement links TRBV2 to TRBJ2-2; 10 positions match TRBD1. J gave up 6 bases and V 6 bases, and 7 bases lay outside the gene matches. This CDR3 spans 15 amino acids. The germline V gene has CDR1 SNHLY and CDR2 FYNNEI. The CDR3: CASRPRQGAAGELFF. CDR3 coding DNA: TGTGCCAGCAGGCCTCGACAGGGGGCGGCCGGGGAGCTGTTTTTT.

This clone is a singleton in its sample. Other DNA sequences from this sample encode an identical CDR3 as well. The chain has TRBV19 and TRBJ1-5; D not resolved. Per germline, CDR1 LNHDA and CDR2 SQIVND (reference sequence). V lost 5 bases to trimming and J lost 5 bases, with 7 bases between them. The CDR3 is 12 residues long. CDR3 in DNA: TGTGCCAGTAGTCGGGGTGATCAGCCCCAGCATTTT. It specifies CASSRGDQPQHF.

J is TRBJ1-3 and V is TRBV10-3; D gene unclear. V was pared by 0 bases and J by 4 bases, with 16 bases between. This CDR3 comprises 17 residues. Germline CDR1 and CDR2: ENHRY and SYGVKD. The CDR3 DNA is TGTGCCATCAGTGAGTCGAGACTGGTAACGTCCGGAAACACCATATATTTT. Its protein product is CAISESRLVTSGNTIYF.

The rearrangement uses TRBV27 and TRBJ2-5; weak D call: TRBD1 (5 bases). The CDR3 runs to 15 residues. Per the germline V gene, CDR1 is MNHEY and CDR2 is SMNVEV (reference sequence). Trimming shortened V by 3 bases and J by 4 bases, and 15 bases separated the two germline ends. CDR3 loop: CASSFWQGRGETQYF. The CDR3 region has the DNA TGTGCCAGCAGTTTTTGGCAGGGAAGGGGAGAGACCCAGTACTTC.

The chain is built from TRBV25-1 and TRBJ1-1; possibly TRBD1 for D (6 bases). Germline V gene data show CDR1 as MGHDK and CDR2 as SYGVNS. V was clipped by 4 bases and J by 6 bases, with 27 bases between them. The CDR3 loop spans 18 amino acids. CDR3 DNA: TGTGCCAGCAGTGGTGTTGTCTTCAACGTAGAAGGGGGACCTGAAGCTTTCTTT. As protein: CASSGVVFNVEGGPEAFF.

The chain is built from TRBV2 and TRBJ2-1; 8 bases are shared with TRBD2. The CDR3 loop spans 17 amino acids. Germline CDR1 is SNHLY and CDR2 is FYNNEI. V dropped 10 bases and J dropped 7; count of bases not matched to a gene: 21. CDR3 protein: CATSRDTLAGWRNEQFF. The CDR3 bases are TGTGCCACCTCCCGGGACACCTTAGCGGGGTGGCGGAATGAGCAGTTCTTC.